This T cell receptor beta chain was captured in a study of shared clonotypes between healthy human individuals. To note about this clone: The antigen is undetermined.

Sequenced by immunoSEQ multiplex PCR; TCRdb stores in-frame clones only, minus some. The sample records millions of clones, 95% being singletons. Study observations and caveats: The researchers took only blood, and tissue repertoires probably look different.

Trimming took 4 bases from V and 11 from J, leaving 17 bases between them. Germline V gene data show CDR1 as MNHEY and CDR2 as SVGAGI. The CDR3 runs to 13 residues. This clonotype was sampled from a man younger than 35 in good health. Specimen: naive CD4+ T cells sorted from blood. This sample's subset: CD45RA+ positively selected. This chain uses TRBV6-5 with TRBJ1-1; perhaps TRBD1 as D (5 bases). Written as DNA, the CDR3 is TGTGCCAGCAGTTCATTGTCCAGGGCCAGGGCTTTCTTT. Amino acid sequence: CASSSLSRARAFF.